The 27 T cell receptor beta chains listed next were all sequenced from one sample in a study of cytomegalovirus exposure and HLA in healthy donors. Use of 60 Vbeta and 13 Jbeta primers characterized the PCR. Assay used: immunoSEQ multiplex PCR; TCRdb lists only in-frame clones, some missing. The profile shows some 89,000 clones, 85% of them singletons. Sequenced: PBMCs. The receptors derive from a man aged 40-49 years in good health and CMV-seropositive.

The J gene is TRBJ2-5, the V gene TRBV7-3, with D tentatively TRBD1 (6 bases). The CDR3 has 15 residues. Germline V gene data show CDR1 as SGHTA and CDR2 as FQGTGA. V lost 5 bases and J lost 4, with 17 bases in between. Here the CDR3 reads CASSPTGFGGETQYF. The CDR3, as DNA: TGTGCCAGCAGCCCCACAGGGTTTGGCGGAGAGACCCAGTACTTC.

The chain couples TRBV5-1 to TRBJ1-6, with TRBD1 matching 8 bases. Germline CDR1 is SGHRS and CDR2 is YFSETQ. Germline trimming cut 0 bases from V and 7 bases from J; bases unmatched to any gene: 6. There are 16 residues in the CDR3. The CDR3 DNA reads as TGCGCCAGCAGCTTGGCCGGGACAGGAAAGAATTCACCCCTCCACTTT. Its protein product is CASSLAGTGKNSPLHF.

The rearrangement links TRBV10-2 to TRBJ1-6, with a weak D call TRBD1 (5 bases). Per germline, CDR1 WSHSY and CDR2 SAAADI. The length of the CDR3 is 14 residues. Trimming took 8 bases from V and 7 from J, leaving 15 bases between them. In nucleotides, the CDR3 is TGCGCCAGCGGTTCTGCTCCAGGGAATTCACCCCTCCACTTT. Translating gives CASGSAPGNSPLHF.

This clone was counted once. This rearrangement joins TRBV5-6 to TRBJ1-5, with 10 nucleotides matching TRBD1. The germline V gene has CDR1 SGHDT and CDR2 YYEEEE. The J segment lost 0 bases and the V segment lost 4 bases, leaving 4 bases of the junction unmatched. CDR3 length: 16 amino acids. The DNA of the CDR3 is TGTGCCAGCAGCCCCGGGACAGGGGCTAGCAATCAGCCCCAGCATTTT. It specifies CASSPGTGASNQPQHF.

The V and J genes are TRBV4-1 and TRBJ2-3, with TRBD1 matching 9 bases. There are 15 residues in the CDR3. Germline assignment: CDR1 MGHRA and CDR2 YSYEKL. The V and J ends lost 1 base and 3 bases, in that order; junction bases with no gene match: 2. The CDR3 nucleotides are TGCGCCAGCAGCCAAGTGGGACAGGGAACAGATACGCAGTATTTT. This codes for CASSQVGQGTDTQYF.

V usage is TRBV19 and J usage is TRBJ2-3; no clear D. Trimming pared 3 bases from V and 2 bases from J, leaving 6 bases between. Germline-derived CDR1 and CDR2 are LNHDA and SQIVND (reference sequence). The CDR3 consists of 13 residues. This CDR3 reads CASSIYATDTQYF. The DNA of the CDR3 is TGTGCCAGTAGTATCTATGCCACAGATACGCAGTATTTT.

The chain has TRBV5-1 and TRBJ1-5; D is unclear. In germline, CDR1 is SGHRS, CDR2 YFSETQ. The CDR3 length is 14 residues. Trimming took 0 bases from V and 4 from J, leaving 8 bases between them. The CDR3 is CASSLGGSNQPQHF. The CDR3 bases are TGCGCCAGCAGCTTGGGAGGCTCGAATCAGCCCCAGCATTTT.

The rearrangement joins TRBV18 to TRBJ1-3; TRBD1 might be the D (5 bases). CDR1 KGHSH and CDR2 LQKENI come from the germline V gene. CDR3 length equals 14 residues. V was pared by 3 bases and J by 3 bases, with 9 bases between. As DNA, the CDR3 is TGTGCCAGCTCACCGGACAAGTTTGGAAACACCATATATTTT. Its protein is CASSPDKFGNTIYF.

The chain uses TRBV21-1 and TRBJ1-1; the D call in the table, TRBD1, was not verified against the DNA. TRBV21-1 has pseudogene status. CDR3 length equals 15 residues. The DNA of the CDR3 is TGTGCCAGCAGCAGACCGGACAGGATGAACACTGAAGCTTTCTTT. The encoded protein is CASSRPDRMNTEAFF.

The chain recombines TRBV28 with TRBJ2-5, with 8 bases matching TRBD1. The CDR3 is 14 amino acids. V shed 5 bases, J shed 3 bases, and the junction held 5 bases outside the gene matches. From germline, CDR1 is MDHEN and CDR2 SYDVKM. The CDR3, as DNA: TGTGCCAGCAGTGCCAGGGGGCAGGAAGAGACCCAGTACTTC. Protein: CASSARGQEETQYF.

The CDR3 region is CASSFSVTGGSDYGYTF. The CDR3 DNA follows: TGTGCCAGCAGCTTTTCAGTTACAGGGGGATCGGACTATGGCTACACCTTC. The chain uses TRBV7-9 and TRBJ1-2; 8 bases are shared with TRBD1. The V gene's germline CDR1 is SEHNR and CDR2 FQNEAQ (reference sequence). The CDR3 totals 17 residues. Unmatched junction bases numbered 12, after V lost 3 bases and J lost 3 bases.

The chain recombines TRBV2 with TRBJ1-1; D remains ambiguous. V dropped 6 bases and J dropped 3 bases, with 14 bases sitting between them. The germline V gene encodes CDR1 SNHLY and CDR2 FYNNEI. This CDR3 comprises 14 residues. The CDR3 coding sequence is TGTGCCAGCAGAAGGTGGCAGGTAGACACTGAAGCTTTCTTT. Translation gives CASRRWQVDTEAFF.

This chain connects TRBV19 to TRBJ2-5; 7 bases line up with TRBD2. The better agreement between TRBJ2-7 and the DNA end casts doubt on the J call. The CDR3 covers 14 residues. Germline loops: CDR1 LNHDA, CDR2 SQIVND (reference sequence). CDR3 residues: CASSQGTISYEQYF. The CDR3 coding sequence is TGTGCCAGTAGTCAAGGGACTATTTCCTACGAGCAGTACTTC.

This chain joins TRBV6-5 and TRBJ1-5, with a possible D match to TRBD1 (6 bases). The V gene's germline CDR1 is MNHEY and CDR2 SVGAGI. The CDR3 totals 15 residues. Deletions cut 6 bases from V and 0 bases from J, with 12 bases between. CDR3 loop: CASRRDTNSNQPQHF. DNA of the CDR3: TGTGCCAGCAGACGGGACACCAATAGCAATCAGCCCCAGCATTTT.

The chain has TRBV7-2 and TRBJ2-7; 8 bases map to TRBD1. This CDR3 contains 15 residues. CDR1 is SGHTA and CDR2 is FQGNSA in the germline V gene. The trim removed 1 base at V and 3 bases at J, leaving 5 bases unmatched. CDR3 in amino acids: CASSLDGTGFYEQYF. In DNA, the CDR3 is TGTGCCAGCAGCTTAGACGGGACAGGTTTCTACGAGCAGTACTTC. Drawing the rest from reference TRBV7-2 and TRBJ2-7, the complete variable domain is GAGVSQSPSNKVTEKGKDVELRCDPISGHTALYWYRQSLGQGLEFLIYFQGNSAPDKSGLPSDRFSAERTGGSVSTLTIQRTQQEDSAVYLCASSLDGTGFYEQYFGPGTRLTVT.

The CDR3 coding sequence is TGCGCCAGCAGCCTACCGGGACTGAACTATGGCTACACCTTC. The encoded protein is CASSLPGLNYGYTF. The J gene is TRBJ1-2, the V gene TRBV4-1; weak D call: TRBD1 (5 bases). V was trimmed by 4 bases and J by 2 bases, leaving 11 bases between them. The CDR3 consists of 14 residues. Germline V gene data show CDR1 as MGHRA and CDR2 as YSYEKL.

This clone has more than one count but fewer than ten. V usage is TRBV7-6 and J usage is TRBJ1-1; D might be TRBD1 (5 bases). The CDR3 length is 14 residues. Per the germline V gene, CDR1 is SGHVS and CDR2 is FNYEAQ. V was clipped by 5 bases and J by 4 bases, with 14 bases between them. The CDR3 nucleotides are TGTGCCAGCAGCCTAGGGTTGGGGGGCACTGAAGCTTTCTTT. Amino acids: CASSLGLGGTEAFF.

J is TRBJ2-2 and V is TRBV9, with 14 bases aligning to TRBD2. Germline lookup yields CDR1 SGDLS and CDR2 YYNGEE. This CDR3 spans 16 amino acids. Trimming removed 4 bases from V and 8 bases from J; junction bases left unmatched: 7. The CDR3 loop reads CASSKPGTSGSGELFF. DNA of the CDR3: TGTGCCAGCAGCAAGCCCGGGACTAGCGGGAGTGGGGAGCTGTTTTTT.

J is TRBJ2-3 and V is TRBV5-4, with TRBD2 identical over 10 bases. The V and J ends lost 4 bases and 3 bases, in that order; junction bases with no gene match: 5. This CDR3 spans 15 amino acids. Germline V gives CDR1 SGHNT, CDR2 YYREEE (reference sequence). The CDR3 DNA sequence: TGTGCCAGCAGCCCAGCGGGGGGGAGTACAGATACGCAGTATTTT. Its protein is CASSPAGGSTDTQYF.

The CDR3 loop is CASTPSQSNYGYTF. DNA for the CDR3: TGTGCCAGCACCCCAAGCCAATCTAACTATGGCTACACCTTC. The V gene is TRBV6-1, the J gene TRBJ1-2; D gene uncertain. CDR3 length: 14 residues. CDR1 and CDR2 from the germline V gene are MNHNS and SASEGT. Trimming removed 7 bases at V and 0 bases at J, with 12 bases between.

The gene calls are TRBV6-5 and TRBJ1-4; D possibly corresponds to TRBD1 (6 bases). V was shortened by 7 bases and J by 4 bases, with 10 bases between the two germline ends. The CDR3 contains 13 residues. Germline V gene data show CDR1 as MNHEY and CDR2 as SVGAGI. As DNA, the CDR3 is TGTGCCAGCAAAGACAGGATTAATGAAAAACTGTTTTTT. Its translation: CASKDRINEKLFF.

The CDR3 region is CASSEDRTGYGYTF. CDR3 bases: TGTGCCAGCAGTGAAGACCGGACAGGGTATGGCTACACCTTC. The chain joins TRBV6-1 to TRBJ1-2; 8 bases fit TRBD1. CDR1 is MNHNS, CDR2 SASEGT, per germline. Trimming at V came to 1 base and at J to 5 bases, leaving 3 bases not matched to a gene. The CDR3 runs to 14 residues.

The rearrangement links TRBV4-1 to TRBJ1-5; no clear D. V gave up 0 bases and J gave up 4 bases, with 4 bases separating them. The V gene's germline CDR1 is MGHRA and CDR2 YSYEKL. The CDR3 covers 13 residues. CDR3 loop: CASSQDPNQPQHF. CDR3 bases: TGCGCCAGCAGCCAAGATCCGAATCAGCCCCAGCATTTT.

The chain couples TRBV21-1 to TRBJ2-5; the tabulated D call, TRBD2, remains unverified against the DNA. TRBV21-1 is listed as a pseudogene. The CDR3 runs 16 residues. CDR3 nucleotides: TGTGCCAGTCTGCCTTCCAGGGAGGTAGAAAGCGAGACCCAGTACTTC. Its translation: CASLPSREVESETQYF.

The chain combines TRBV5-8 with TRBJ2-3, with D uncertain. Trimming left V 0 bases short and J 2 bases short, with 7 bases between. CDR3 length: 14 residues. The germline V gene has CDR1 SGHTS and CDR2 YDEGEE. CDR3 sequence (DNA): TGTGCCAGCAGCTTGGGACAAATCACAGATACGCAGTATTTT. This translates into CASSLGQITDTQYF.

This chain joins TRBV5-1 and TRBJ1-4; 10 bases are a match to TRBD1. This CDR3 spans 16 amino acids. V gave up 3 bases and J gave up 11 bases; unmatched junction bases: 13. Germline-derived CDR1 and CDR2 are SGHRS and YFSETQ. For the CDR3, the DNA is TGCGCCAGCAGCTCCGGGACAGGGGTAATAGCAGAGAAACTGTTTTTT. Its translation: CASSSGTGVIAEKLFF.

The chain has TRBV7-2 and TRBJ2-2; a weak D match, TRBD2 (6 bases). V lost 1 base and J 4 bases, leaving 10 bases between the germline ends. Germline loops: CDR1 SGHTA, CDR2 FQGNSA. The CDR3 loop spans 15 amino acids. CDR3 sequence: CASSLGAGATGELFF. The CDR3, as DNA: TGTGCCAGCAGCTTAGGAGCGGGTGCCACCGGGGAGCTGTTTTTT.